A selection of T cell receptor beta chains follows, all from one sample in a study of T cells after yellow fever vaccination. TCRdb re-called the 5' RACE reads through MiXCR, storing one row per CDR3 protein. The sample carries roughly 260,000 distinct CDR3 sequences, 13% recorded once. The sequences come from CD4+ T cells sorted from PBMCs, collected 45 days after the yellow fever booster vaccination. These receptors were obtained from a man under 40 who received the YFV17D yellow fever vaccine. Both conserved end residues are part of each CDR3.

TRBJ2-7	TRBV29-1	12	CSVVLRAYEQYF
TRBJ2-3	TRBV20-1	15	CSARIVAGSTDTQYF
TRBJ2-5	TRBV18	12	CASAGTKLTQYF
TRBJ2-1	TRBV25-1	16	CASSESRLAAYNEQFF
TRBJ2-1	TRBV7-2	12	CASSYLIHEQFF
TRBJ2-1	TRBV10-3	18	CAISVPVLTSGRATEQFF
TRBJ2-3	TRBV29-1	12	CSADRGTDTQYF
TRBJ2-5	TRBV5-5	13	CASSLLRQETQYF
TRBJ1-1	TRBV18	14	CASSPHTGDTEAFF
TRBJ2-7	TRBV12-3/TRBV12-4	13	CASSSGGGLEQYF
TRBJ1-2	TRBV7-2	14	CASSLSGGQVGYTF
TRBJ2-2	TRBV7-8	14	CASSSREGHGELFF
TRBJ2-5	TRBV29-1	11	CSVGGGETQYF
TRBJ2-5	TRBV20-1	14	CSASNGLVRETQYF
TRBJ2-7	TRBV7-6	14	CASSFWEGRGEQYF
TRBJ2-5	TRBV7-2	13	CASRSTGLETQYF
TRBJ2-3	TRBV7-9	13	CASSPRGPDTQYF
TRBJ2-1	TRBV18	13	CASSPLEADEQFF
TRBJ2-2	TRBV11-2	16	CASSLQGLAGTGELFF
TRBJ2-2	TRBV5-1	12	CASSLEWGELFF
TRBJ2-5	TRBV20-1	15	CSAPGQGALQETQYF
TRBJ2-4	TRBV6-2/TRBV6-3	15	CASSYSGGHKNIQYF